This TCR beta chain appears in the sequencing data of a study of PD-1 blockade in classical Hodgkin lymphoma. Study-level information: Nivolumab was administered to patients intravenously at 3 mg/kg every 2 weeks.

Note on this clone: Antigen: not known.

There are 15 residues in the CDR3. Germline lookup yields CDR1 SEHNR and CDR2 FQNEAQ (reference sequence). V gave up 1 base and J gave up 0 bases, with 10 bases separating them. Assay used: immunoSEQ multiplex PCR; TCRdb lists only in-frame clones, some missing. Here the sample spans over 80,000 clones, roughly 92% being singletons. Whole-study results and caveats: Reports indicated that newly diagnosed patients had lower baseline TCR diversity than healthy donors did. Baseline diversity resembling that of newly diagnosed patients was seen in complete responders.

Patients all relapsed after autologous stem cell transplantation, and there was variation in brentuximab vedotin exposure. The chain couples TRBV7-9 to TRBJ2-7; D gene uncertain. The material sequenced was peripheral blood mononuclear cells (PBMCs), taken at baseline. The TCR comes from a human donor with classical Hodgkin lymphoma. The DNA of the CDR3 is TGTGCCAGCAGCTTAGGAGGTCACAGCTCCTACGAGCAGTACTTC. Protein product: CASSLGGHSSYEQYF.